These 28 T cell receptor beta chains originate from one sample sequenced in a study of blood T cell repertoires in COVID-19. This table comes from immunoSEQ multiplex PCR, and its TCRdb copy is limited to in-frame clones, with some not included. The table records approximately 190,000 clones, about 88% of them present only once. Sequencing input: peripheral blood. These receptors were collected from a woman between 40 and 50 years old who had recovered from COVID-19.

DNA for the CDR3: TGTGCCAGTAGTATGCAAGGGGTGAACACTGAAGCTTTCTTT. Encoded protein: CASSMQGVNTEAFF. This chain connects TRBV19 to TRBJ1-1; maybe TRBD1 (5 bases). The CDR3 has 14 residues. Deletions cut 3 bases from V and 0 bases from J, with 8 bases between. The germline V gene has CDR1 LNHDA and CDR2 SQIVND (reference sequence).

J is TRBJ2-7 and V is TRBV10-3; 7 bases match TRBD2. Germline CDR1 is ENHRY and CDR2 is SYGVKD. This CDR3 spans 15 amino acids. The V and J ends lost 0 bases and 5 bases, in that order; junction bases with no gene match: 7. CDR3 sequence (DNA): TGTGCCATCAGTGAGTCGCGGGGGTCCGGCGACGAGCAGTACTTC. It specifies CAISESRGSGDEQYF.

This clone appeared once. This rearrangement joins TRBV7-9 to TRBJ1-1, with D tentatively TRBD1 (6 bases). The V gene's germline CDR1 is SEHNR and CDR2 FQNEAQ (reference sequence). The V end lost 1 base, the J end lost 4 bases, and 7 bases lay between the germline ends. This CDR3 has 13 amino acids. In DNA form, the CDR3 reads TGTGCCAGCAGCTTAGGACAGGTCACTGAAGCTTTCTTT. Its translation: CASSLGQVTEAFF.

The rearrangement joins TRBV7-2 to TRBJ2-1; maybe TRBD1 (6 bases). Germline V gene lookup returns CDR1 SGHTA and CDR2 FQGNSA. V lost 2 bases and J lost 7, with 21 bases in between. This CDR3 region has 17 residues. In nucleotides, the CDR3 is TGTGCCAGCAGCTTAATGCGTTTACAGGGTTTTTGGAATGAGCAGTTCTTC. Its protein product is CASSLMRLQGFWNEQFF.

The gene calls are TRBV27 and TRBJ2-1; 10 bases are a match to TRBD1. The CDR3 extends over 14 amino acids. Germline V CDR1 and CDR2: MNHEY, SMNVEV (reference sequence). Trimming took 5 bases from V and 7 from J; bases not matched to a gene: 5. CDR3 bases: TGTGCCAGCAGTATTGACAGGGGGCAGAATGAGCAGTTCTTC. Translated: CASSIDRGQNEQFF.

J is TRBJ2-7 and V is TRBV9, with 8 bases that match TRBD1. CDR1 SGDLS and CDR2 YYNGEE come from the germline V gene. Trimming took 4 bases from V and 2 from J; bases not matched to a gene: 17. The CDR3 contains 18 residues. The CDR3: CASSPSNRKDRVPYEQYF. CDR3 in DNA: TGTGCCAGCAGCCCTAGCAATAGGAAGGACAGGGTACCCTACGAGCAGTACTTC. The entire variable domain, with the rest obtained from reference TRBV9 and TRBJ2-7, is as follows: DSGVTQTPKHLITATGQRVTLRCSPRSGDLSVYWYQQSLDQGLQFLIQYYNGEERAKGNILERFSAQQFPDLHSELNLSSLELGDSALYFCASSPSNRKDRVPYEQYFGPGTRLTVT.

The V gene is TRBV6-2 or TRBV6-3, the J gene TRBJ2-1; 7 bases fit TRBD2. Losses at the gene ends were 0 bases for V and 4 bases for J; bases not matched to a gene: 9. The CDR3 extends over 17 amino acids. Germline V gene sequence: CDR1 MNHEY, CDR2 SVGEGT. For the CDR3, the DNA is TGTGCCAGCAGTTACTCGGGGACTATCCCCGGTTACAATGAGCAGTTCTTC. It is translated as CASSYSGTIPGYNEQFF.

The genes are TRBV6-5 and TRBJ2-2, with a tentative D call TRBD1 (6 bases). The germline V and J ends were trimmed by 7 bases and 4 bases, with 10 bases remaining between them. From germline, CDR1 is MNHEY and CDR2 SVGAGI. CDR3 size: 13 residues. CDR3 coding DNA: TGTGCCAGCAACGACAGGTCCACCGGGGAGCTGTTTTTT. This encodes CASNDRSTGELFF.

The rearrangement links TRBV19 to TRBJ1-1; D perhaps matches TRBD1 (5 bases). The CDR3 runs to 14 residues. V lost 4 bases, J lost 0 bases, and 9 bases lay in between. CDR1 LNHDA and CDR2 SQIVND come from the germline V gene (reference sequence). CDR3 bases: TGTGCCAGTAGTAAGCAGGGCTTGAACACTGAAGCTTTCTTT. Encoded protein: CASSKQGLNTEAFF. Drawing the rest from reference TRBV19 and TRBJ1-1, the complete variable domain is DGGITQSPKYLFRKEGQNVTLSCEQNLNHDAMYWYRQDPGQGLRLIYYSQIVNDFQKGDIAEGYSVSREKKESFPLTVTSAQKNPTAFYLCASSKQGLNTEAFFGQGTRLTVV.

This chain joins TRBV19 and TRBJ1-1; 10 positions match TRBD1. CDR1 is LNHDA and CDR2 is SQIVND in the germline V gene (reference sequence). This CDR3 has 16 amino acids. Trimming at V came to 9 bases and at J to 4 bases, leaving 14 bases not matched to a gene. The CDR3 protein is CASQRRDRGFITEAFF. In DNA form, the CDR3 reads TGTGCCAGCCAAAGGCGGGACAGGGGATTTATCACTGAAGCTTTCTTT.

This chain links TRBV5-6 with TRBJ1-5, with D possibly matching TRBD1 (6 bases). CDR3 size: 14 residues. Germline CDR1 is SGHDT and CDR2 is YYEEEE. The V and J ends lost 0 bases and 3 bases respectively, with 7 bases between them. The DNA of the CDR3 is TGTGCCAGCAGCTTGGCAGGGGACAATCAGCCCCAGCATTTT. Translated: CASSLAGDNQPQHF.

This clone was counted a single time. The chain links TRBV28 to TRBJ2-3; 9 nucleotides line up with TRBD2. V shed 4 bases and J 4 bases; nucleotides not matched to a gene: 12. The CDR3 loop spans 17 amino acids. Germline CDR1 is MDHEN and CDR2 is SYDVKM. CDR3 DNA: TGTGCCAGCAGTTCCATATTCCGTAGCGGGAGCTCAGATACGCAGTATTTT. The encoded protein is CASSSIFRSGSSDTQYF.

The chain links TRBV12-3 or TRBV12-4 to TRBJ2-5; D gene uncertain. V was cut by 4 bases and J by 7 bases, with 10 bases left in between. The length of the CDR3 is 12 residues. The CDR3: CASSSRVGTQYF. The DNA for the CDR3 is TGTGCCAGCAGTTCTAGAGTTGGGACCCAGTACTTC.

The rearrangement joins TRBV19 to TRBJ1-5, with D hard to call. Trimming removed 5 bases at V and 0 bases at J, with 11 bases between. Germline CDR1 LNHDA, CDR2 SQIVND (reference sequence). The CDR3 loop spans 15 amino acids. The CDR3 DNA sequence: TGTGCCAGTAGTCGCAGCGAATATAGCAATCAGCCCCAGCATTTT. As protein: CASSRSEYSNQPQHF.

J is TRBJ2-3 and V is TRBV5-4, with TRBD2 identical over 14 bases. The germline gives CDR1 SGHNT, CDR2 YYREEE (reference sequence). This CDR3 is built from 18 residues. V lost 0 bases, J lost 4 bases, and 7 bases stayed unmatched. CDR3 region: CASSLGLAGGPGADTQYF. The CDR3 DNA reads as TGTGCCAGCAGCTTGGGACTAGCGGGAGGGCCGGGTGCAGATACGCAGTATTTT.

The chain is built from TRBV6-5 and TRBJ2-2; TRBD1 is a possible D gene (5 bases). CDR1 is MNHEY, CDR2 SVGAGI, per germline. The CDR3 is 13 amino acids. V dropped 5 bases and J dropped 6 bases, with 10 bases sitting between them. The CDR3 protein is CASSSRVSGELFF. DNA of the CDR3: TGTGCCAGCAGTAGCAGGGTATCCGGGGAGCTGTTTTTT.

CDR3 sequence (DNA): TGTGCCAGCAGCTTATCCCCGGACAATGAGCAGTTCTTC. Translating gives CASSLSPDNEQFF. The chain has TRBV7-7 and TRBJ2-1; D is unclear. V was pared by 2 bases and J by 5 bases, with 7 bases between. Germline V gene lookup returns CDR1 SSHAT and CDR2 FNYEAQ (reference sequence). This CDR3 is built from 13 residues.

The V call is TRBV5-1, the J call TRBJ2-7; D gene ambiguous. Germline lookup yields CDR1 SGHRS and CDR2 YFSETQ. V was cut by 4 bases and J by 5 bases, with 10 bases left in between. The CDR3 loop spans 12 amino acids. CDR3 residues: CASSANSNEQYF. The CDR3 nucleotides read TGCGCCAGCAGCGCAAACAGTAACGAGCAGTACTTC.

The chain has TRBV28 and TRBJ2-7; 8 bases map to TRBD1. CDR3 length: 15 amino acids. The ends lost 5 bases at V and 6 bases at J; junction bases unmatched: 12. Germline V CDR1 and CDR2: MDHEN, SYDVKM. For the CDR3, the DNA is TGTGCCAGCAGTCGGCCCGGACAGGGAGAAGGCGAGCAGTACTTC. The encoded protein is CASSRPGQGEGEQYF.

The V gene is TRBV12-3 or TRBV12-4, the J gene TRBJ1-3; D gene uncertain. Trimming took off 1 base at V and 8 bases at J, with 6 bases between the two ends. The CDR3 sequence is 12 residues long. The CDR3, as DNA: TGTGCCAGCAGTTTAGTTGAGGACACCATATATTTT. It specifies CASSLVEDTIYF.

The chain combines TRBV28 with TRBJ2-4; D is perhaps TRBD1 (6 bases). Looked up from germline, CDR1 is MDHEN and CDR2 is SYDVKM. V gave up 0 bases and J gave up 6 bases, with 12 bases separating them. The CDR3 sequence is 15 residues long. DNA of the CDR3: TGTGCCAGCAGTTTATGGGAAAGGGGGTTAAACATTCAGTACTTC. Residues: CASSLWERGLNIQYF.

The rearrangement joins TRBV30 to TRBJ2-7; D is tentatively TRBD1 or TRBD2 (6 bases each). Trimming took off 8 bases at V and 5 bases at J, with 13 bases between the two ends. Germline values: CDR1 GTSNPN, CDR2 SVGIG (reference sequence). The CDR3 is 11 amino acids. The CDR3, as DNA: TGTGCCGGGGGCCGGGGGAACGAGCAGTACTTC. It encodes CAGGRGNEQYF.

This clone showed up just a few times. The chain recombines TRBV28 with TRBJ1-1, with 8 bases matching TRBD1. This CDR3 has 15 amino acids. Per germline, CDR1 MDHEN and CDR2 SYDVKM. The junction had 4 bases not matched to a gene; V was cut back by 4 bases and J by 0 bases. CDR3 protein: CASSSTGGMNTEAFF. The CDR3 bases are TGTGCCAGCAGTTCTACAGGGGGAATGAACACTGAAGCTTTCTTT.

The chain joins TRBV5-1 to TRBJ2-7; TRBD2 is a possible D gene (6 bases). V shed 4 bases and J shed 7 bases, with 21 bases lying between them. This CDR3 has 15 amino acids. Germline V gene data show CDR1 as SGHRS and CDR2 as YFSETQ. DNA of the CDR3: TGCGCCAGCAGCCTGAGGCCTAGCGACGGAGGGGAGCAGTACTTC. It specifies CASSLRPSDGGEQYF.

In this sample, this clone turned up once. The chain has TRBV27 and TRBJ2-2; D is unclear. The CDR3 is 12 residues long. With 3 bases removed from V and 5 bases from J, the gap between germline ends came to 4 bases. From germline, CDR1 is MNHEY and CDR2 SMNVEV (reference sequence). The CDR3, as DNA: TGTGCCAGCAGTTTTCCGACCGGGGAGCTGTTTTTT. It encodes CASSFPTGELFF.

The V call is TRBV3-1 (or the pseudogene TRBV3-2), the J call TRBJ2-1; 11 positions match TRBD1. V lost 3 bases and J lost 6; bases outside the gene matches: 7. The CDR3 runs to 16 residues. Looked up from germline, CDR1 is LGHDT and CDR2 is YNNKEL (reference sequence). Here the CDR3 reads CASSQRGTGGSNEQFF. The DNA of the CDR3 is TGTGCCAGCAGCCAGAGAGGGACAGGGGGATCCAATGAGCAGTTCTTC.

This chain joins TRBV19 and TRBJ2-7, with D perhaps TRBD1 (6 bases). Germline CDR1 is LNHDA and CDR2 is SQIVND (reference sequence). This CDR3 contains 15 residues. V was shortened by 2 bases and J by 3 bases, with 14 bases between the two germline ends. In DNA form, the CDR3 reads TGTGCCAGTAGTATACAGACAGGAGCGGTCTACGAGCAGTACTTC. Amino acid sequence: CASSIQTGAVYEQYF.

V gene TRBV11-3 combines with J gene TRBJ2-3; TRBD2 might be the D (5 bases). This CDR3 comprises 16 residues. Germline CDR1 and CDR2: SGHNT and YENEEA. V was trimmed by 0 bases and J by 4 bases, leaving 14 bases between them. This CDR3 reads CASSLDPVIASDTQYF. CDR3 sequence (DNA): TGTGCCAGCAGCTTAGATCCCGTAATAGCGTCAGATACGCAGTATTTT.